Each of the 12 T cell receptor beta chains below was sequenced from the same sample in a study of regulatory T cells in long-lasting Graves disease. Time point denoted: newly diagnosed GD, antithyroid drugs for less than 3 months. With RNA extracted from PBMCs as input, the TCR library was made. Both iRepertoire HTBI primers and Arm-PCR of CDR3 regions were used to build the TCR beta libraries. TCRdb independently ran MiXCR on the multiplex PCR reads; one entry per CDR3 protein. The table lists over 400,000 distinct CDR3 sequences, about 14% of them singletons. The sample was also linked to a second study, of T cells in Graves' hyperthyroidism and ophthalmopathy.

Sequenced material: peripheral blood mononuclear cells (PBMCs), taken at new diagnosis, from a patient treated with antithyroid drugs. The receptors were gathered from a woman between 45 and 60 years old with Graves disease.

This clonotype was seen repeatedly, ten times or more. The chain joins TRBV11-2 to TRBJ2-1; unclear D gene. This CDR3 spans 15 amino acids. Trimming cost V 2 bases and J 4 bases, with 12 bases left between them. Germline V CDR1 and CDR2: SGHAT, FQNNGV. The CDR3 region is CASSLSTKGYNEQFF. The CDR3 DNA reads TGTGCCAGCAGCTTATCGACAAAAGGGTACAATGAGCAGTTCTTC.

This chain connects TRBV19 to TRBJ1-2; D possibly corresponds to TRBD1 (5 bases). Germline V gene lookup returns CDR1 LNHDA and CDR2 SQIVND (reference sequence). Trimming removed 6 bases from V and 4 bases from J, with 12 bases in between. This CDR3 comprises 13 residues. CDR3 residues: CASRPGRSYGYTF. For the CDR3, the DNA is TGTGCCAGTAGACCGGGACGAAGCTATGGCTACACCTTC.

This clonotype has a count of ten or more. The chain couples TRBV18 to TRBJ2-7; no firm D call. Germline CDR1 and CDR2: KGHSH and LQKENI. This CDR3 region has 15 residues. Between the trimmed V and J ends, which lost 1 base and 3 bases, there was a span of 13 bases. The CDR3, as DNA: TGTGCCAGCTCACCACTTTCTGCGACTCTCTACGAGCAGTACTTC. Encoded protein: CASSPLSATLYEQYF.

This clonotype was seen many times. V usage is TRBV20-1 and J usage is TRBJ2-5; 11 bases are a match to TRBD2. The length of the CDR3 is 17 residues. Germline CDR1 is DFQATT and CDR2 is SNEGSKA (reference sequence). Trimming cost V 3 bases and J 4 bases; bases outside gene matches: 13. Here the CDR3 reads CSASRSTSGKWRETQYF. As DNA, the CDR3 is TGCAGTGCTAGTAGGTCGACTAGCGGGAAATGGAGAGAGACCCAGTACTTC.

As regards this clonotype: A far larger clone is one base from this, pointing to a likely read error. Given the absence of the conserved phenylalanine or tryptophan at the CDR3 end, a read error is likely. The chain employs TRBV2 and TRBJ2-1, with D possibly TRBD2 on 6 matching bases. Matching the DNA end better, TRBJ2-5 makes the J call doubtful. The germline V gene has CDR1 SNHLY and CDR2 FYNNEI. This CDR3 comprises 14 residues. The CDR3 coding sequence is TGTGCCAGCATGCCCATGGGTAGCGGAGAGACCCAGTACCTC. Residues: CASMPMGSGETQYL.

This clonotype was counted ten times or more. In DNA form, the CDR3 reads TGTGCCAGCTCTCCGGCCCCCGACTATGGCTACACCTTC. Translation: CASSPAPDYGYTF. The genes are TRBV13 and TRBJ1-2; D gene uncertain. V was clipped by 8 bases and J by 3 bases, with 13 bases between them. Germline V gene sequence: CDR1 PRHDT, CDR2 FYEKMQ (reference sequence). This CDR3 has 13 amino acids.

This clonotype appeared many times. The genes are TRBV6-2 or TRBV6-3 and TRBJ1-3, with a tentative D call TRBD1 (5 bases). The CDR3 has 14 residues. CDR1 is MNHEY and CDR2 is SVGEGT in the germline V gene. Trimming pared 5 bases from V and 1 base from J, leaving 9 bases between. The DNA for the CDR3 is TGTGCCAGCAGTGTGACAGAATCTGGAAACACCATATATTTT. Protein sequence: CASSVTESGNTIYF.

Regarding this clonotype: A much larger clone lies a single base off, so this may be a read error. The rearrangement uses TRBV5-1 and TRBJ1-4; 10 bases match TRBD1. V shed 6 bases, J shed 3 bases, and the junction held 2 bases outside the gene matches. The V gene's germline CDR1 is SGHRS and CDR2 YFSETQ. The CDR3 covers 14 residues. CDR3 bases: TGCGCCAGCAACGGGACAGGGGCTAATGAAAAACTGTTTTTT. Translated, it gives CASNGTGANEKLFF.

The V call is TRBV27, the J call TRBJ2-7; 10 bases line up with TRBD1. With V trimmed by 0 bases and J by 0 bases, 2 bases remained unmatched. This CDR3 contains 16 residues. Germline values: CDR1 MNHEY, CDR2 SMNVEV (reference sequence). The CDR3 nucleotides read TGTGCCAGCAGTTTATCTGGACAGGGGGTCTCCTACGAGCAGTACTTC. This gives the protein CASSLSGQGVSYEQYF.

Ten or more counts support this clonotype. The CDR3 loop is CAWSVSGSMYEQYF. The CDR3 DNA sequence: TGTGCCTGGAGTGTTAGCGGGAGTATGTACGAGCAGTACTTC. V gene TRBV30 combines with J gene TRBJ2-7; 9 bases fit TRBD2. Losses at the gene ends were 0 bases for V and 4 bases for J; bases not matched to a gene: 4. There are 14 residues in the CDR3. Germline-derived CDR1 and CDR2 are GTSNPN and SVGIG (reference sequence).

This clonotype has a count of ten or more. The rearrangement links TRBV28 to TRBJ2-7, with TRBD1 identical over 9 bases. V gave up 7 bases and J gave up 3 bases; unmatched junction bases: 10. This CDR3 spans 15 amino acids. The V gene's germline CDR1 is MDHEN and CDR2 SYDVKM. The CDR3 loop reads CASNLPGTGFYEQYF. CDR3 in DNA: TGTGCCAGCAACCTTCCCGGGACAGGGTTCTACGAGCAGTACTTC.

The chain links TRBV18 to TRBJ2-7, with a weak D call TRBD2 (6 bases). Trimming removed 3 bases at V and 3 bases at J, with 9 bases between. Germline CDR1 is KGHSH and CDR2 is LQKENI. The CDR3 covers 13 residues. In nucleotides, the CDR3 is TGTGCCAGCTCACCCGGCGGGAACTACGAGCAGTACTTC. This sequence encodes CASSPGGNYEQYF. Full variable domain (outside the CDR3, taken from reference TRBV18 and TRBJ2-7): NAGVMQNPRHLVRRRGQEARLRCSPMKGHSHVYWYRQLPEEGLKFMVYLQKENIIDESGMPKERFSAEFPKEGPSILRIQQVVRGDSAAYFCASSPGGNYEQYFGPGTRLTVT.